Here is one T cell receptor beta chain with its context. The data belong to a study of control samples from healthy donors and cancer patients. Clones were read by immunoSEQ multiplex PCR, and TCRdb kept only the in-frame ones, dropping some. The table lists roughly 370,000 clones, roughly 90% of them singletons. The V gene's germline CDR1 is SGHTA and CDR2 FQGNSA. V shed 5 bases and J 2 bases; nucleotides not matched to a gene: 6. The CDR3 covers 15 residues. The V and J genes are TRBV7-2 and TRBJ1-3, with 7 bases aligning to TRBD1. This clonotype was obtained from a man aged 35 to 55 with head and neck cancer. The sequencing sample was made of PBMCs. The CDR3 here is CASSIPTGTGNTIYF. In DNA, the CDR3 is TGTGCCAGCAGCATACCGACAGGGACTGGAAACACCATATATTTT.